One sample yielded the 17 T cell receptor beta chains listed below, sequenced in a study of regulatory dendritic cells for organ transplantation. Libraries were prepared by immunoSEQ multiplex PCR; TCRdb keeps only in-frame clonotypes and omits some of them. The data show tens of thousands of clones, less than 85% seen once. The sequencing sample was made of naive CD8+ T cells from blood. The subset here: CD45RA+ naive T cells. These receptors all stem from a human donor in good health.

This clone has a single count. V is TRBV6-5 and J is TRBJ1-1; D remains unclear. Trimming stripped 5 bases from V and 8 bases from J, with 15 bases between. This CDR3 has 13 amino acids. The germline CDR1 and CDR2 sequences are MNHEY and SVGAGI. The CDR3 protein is CASSPPAGAEAFF. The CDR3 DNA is TGTGCCAGCAGTCCCCCGGCAGGTGCCGAAGCTTTCTTT.

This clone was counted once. Here the CDR3 reads CASSTRTGGDTEAFF. In DNA, the CDR3 is TGTGCCAGCAGCACTAGGACAGGGGGAGACACTGAAGCTTTCTTT. J is TRBJ1-1 and V is TRBV21-1; the table's D call of TRBD1 was not tested on the DNA. TRBV21-1 constitutes a pseudogene. There are 15 residues in the CDR3.

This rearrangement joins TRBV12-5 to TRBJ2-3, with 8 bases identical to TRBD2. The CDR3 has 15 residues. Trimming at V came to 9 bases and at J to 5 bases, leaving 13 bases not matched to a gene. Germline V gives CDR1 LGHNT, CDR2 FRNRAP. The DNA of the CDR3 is TGTGCTAGCCAATGGACGGGGGGGAGTGGAGATACGCAGTATTTT. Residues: CASQWTGGSGDTQYF.

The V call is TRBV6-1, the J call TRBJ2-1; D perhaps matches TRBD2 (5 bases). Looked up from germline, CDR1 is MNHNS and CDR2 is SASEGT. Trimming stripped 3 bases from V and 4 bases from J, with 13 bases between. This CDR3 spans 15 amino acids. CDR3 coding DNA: TGTGCCAGCAGTGATTCTAGTCGGGGATACAATGAGCAGTTCTTC. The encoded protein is CASSDSSRGYNEQFF.

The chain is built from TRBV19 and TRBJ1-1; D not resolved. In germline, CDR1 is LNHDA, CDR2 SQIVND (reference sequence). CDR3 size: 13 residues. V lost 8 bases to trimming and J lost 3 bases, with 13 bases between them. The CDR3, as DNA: TGTGCCAGTCGGTTCGGCGGGGACACTGAAGCTTTCTTT. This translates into CASRFGGDTEAFF.

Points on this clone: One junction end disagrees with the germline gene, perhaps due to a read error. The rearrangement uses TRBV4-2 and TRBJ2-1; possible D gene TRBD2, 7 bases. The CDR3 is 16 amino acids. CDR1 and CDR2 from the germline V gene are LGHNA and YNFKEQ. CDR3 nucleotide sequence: TGTGCCAGCAGCCAAGCACGGCGGGGGCCCTATAATGAGCAGTTCTTC. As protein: CASSQARRGPYNEQFF.

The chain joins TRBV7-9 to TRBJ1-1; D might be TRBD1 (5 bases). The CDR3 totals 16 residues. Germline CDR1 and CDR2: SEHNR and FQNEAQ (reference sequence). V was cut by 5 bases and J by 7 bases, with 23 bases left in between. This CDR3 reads CASSPRGVQISIEAFF. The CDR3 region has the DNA TGTGCCAGCAGCCCTCGGGGGGTCCAAATATCAATTGAAGCTTTCTTT.

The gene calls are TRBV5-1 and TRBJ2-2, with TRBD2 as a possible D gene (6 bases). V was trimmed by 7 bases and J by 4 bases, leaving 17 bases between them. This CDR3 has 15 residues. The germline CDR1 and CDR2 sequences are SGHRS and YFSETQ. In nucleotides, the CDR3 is TGCGCCAGCGACAGTGGGGAGGTGGGCACCGGGGAGCTGTTTTTT. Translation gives CASDSGEVGTGELFF.

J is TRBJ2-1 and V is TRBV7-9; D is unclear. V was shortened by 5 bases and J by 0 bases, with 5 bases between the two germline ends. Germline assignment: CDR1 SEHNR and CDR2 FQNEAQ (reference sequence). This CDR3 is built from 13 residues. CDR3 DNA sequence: TGTGCCAGCAGCGACAACTCCTACAATGAGCAGTTCTTC. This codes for CASSDNSYNEQFF.

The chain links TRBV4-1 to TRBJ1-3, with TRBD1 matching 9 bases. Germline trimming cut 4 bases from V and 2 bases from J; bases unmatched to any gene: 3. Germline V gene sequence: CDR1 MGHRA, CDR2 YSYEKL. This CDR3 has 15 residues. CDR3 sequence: CASSPGQGPGNTIYF. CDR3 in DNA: TGCGCCAGCAGCCCTGGACAGGGGCCTGGAAACACCATATATTTT.

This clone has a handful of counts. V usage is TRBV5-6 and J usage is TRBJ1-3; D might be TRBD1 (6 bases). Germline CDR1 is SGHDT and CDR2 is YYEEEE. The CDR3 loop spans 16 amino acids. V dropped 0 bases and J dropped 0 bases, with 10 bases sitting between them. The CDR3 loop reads CASSLVTGLSGNTIYF. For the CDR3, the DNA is TGTGCCAGCAGCTTGGTGACAGGCCTCTCTGGAAACACCATATATTTT.

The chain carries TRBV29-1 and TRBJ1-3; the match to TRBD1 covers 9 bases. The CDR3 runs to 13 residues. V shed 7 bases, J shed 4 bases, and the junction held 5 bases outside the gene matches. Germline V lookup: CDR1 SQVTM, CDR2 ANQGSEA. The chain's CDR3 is CSGTGGEGNTIYF. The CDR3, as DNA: TGCAGCGGAACAGGGGGCGAAGGAAACACCATATATTTT.

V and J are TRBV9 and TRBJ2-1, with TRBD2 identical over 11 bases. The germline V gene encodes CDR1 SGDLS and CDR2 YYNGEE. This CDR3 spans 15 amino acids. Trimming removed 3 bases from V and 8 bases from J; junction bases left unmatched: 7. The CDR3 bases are TGTGCCAGCAGCGGTAGCGGGGGGGCTGGGGATGAGCAGTTCTTC. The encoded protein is CASSGSGGAGDEQFF.

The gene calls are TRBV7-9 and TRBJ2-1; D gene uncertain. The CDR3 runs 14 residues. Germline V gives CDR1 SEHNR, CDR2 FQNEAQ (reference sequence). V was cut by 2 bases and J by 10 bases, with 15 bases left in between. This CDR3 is CASSLSARPAEQFF. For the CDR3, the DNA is TGTGCCAGCAGCTTATCGGCCAGGCCCGCGGAGCAGTTCTTC.

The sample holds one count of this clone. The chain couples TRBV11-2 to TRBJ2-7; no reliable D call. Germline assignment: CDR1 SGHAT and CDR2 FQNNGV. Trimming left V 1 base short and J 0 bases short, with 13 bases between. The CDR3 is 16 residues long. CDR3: CASSLVGTVFSYEQYF. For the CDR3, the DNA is TGTGCCAGCAGCTTAGTGGGTACAGTTTTCTCCTACGAGCAGTACTTC.

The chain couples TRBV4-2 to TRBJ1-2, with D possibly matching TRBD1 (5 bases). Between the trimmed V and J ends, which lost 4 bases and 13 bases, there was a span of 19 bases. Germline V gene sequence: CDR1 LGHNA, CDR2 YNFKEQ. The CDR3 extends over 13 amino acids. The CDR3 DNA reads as TGTGCCAGCAGCCTCAATTACGGCCAGGGCGGCACCTTC. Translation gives CASSLNYGQGGTF.

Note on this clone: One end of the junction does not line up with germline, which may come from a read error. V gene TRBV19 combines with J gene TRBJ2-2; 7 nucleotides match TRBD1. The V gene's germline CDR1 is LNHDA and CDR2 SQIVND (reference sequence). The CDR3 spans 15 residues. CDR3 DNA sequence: TGTGCCAGTAGGATAGAGACAGGGAGCACCGGGGAGCTGTTTTTT. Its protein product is CASRIETGSTGELFF.